This is a list of T cell receptor beta chains from one sample in a study of glioma-infiltrating T cells. MiXCR was run by TCRdb on the multiplex PCR reads, yielding one entry per CDR3 protein. Of about 140,000 distinct CDR3 sequences in the sample, approximately 39% were seen once. The sequenced sample consisted of glioma tissue, nonneoplastic brain tissue, or PBMCs (not recorded which). These receptors were collected from a human donor with low-grade glioma or glioblastoma, undergoing nonglioma brain surgery, or in good health (not recorded which). CDR3s include the opening cysteine and the closing phenylalanine or tryptophan. The D gene is left open where the match is weak. Rows may omit the clone size; those that give it use once, few, many or a size class.

v_call,clone_size,j_call,d_call,cdr3_aa,cdr3_nt
TRBV7-9,few,TRBJ1-2,.,CARSREGYGYTF,TGTGCCCGCAGCCGAGAGGGCTATGGCTACACCTTC
TRBV7-2,few,TRBJ1-5,.,CASSQLGNINQPQHF,TGTGCCAGCAGCCAATTGGGTAACATCAATCAGCCCCAGCATTTT
TRBV7-6,.,TRBJ2-1,.,CASSFSPGAGYNEQFF,TGTGCCAGCAGCTTCTCGCCCGGTGCGGGCTACAATGAGCAGTTCTTC
TRBV20-1,few,TRBJ2-7,.,CSAGGGQGGYEQYF,TGCAGTGCGGGCGGCGGGCAGGGAGGCTACGAGCAGTACTTC
TRBV28,.,TRBJ1-2,.,CASRIANYGYTF,TGTGCCAGCAGGATAGCTAACTATGGCTACACCTTC
TRBV5-1,.,TRBJ2-1,.,CASSPGLTTNEQFF,TGCGCCAGCAGCCCGGGACTTACGACTAATGAGCAGTTCTTC
TRBV20-1,few,TRBJ2-7,TRBD2,CSARLPGLGSGEQYF,TGCAGTGCTAGACTCCCGGGACTAGGATCGGGAGAGCAGTACTTC
TRBV4-3,.,TRBJ1-6,TRBD1,CASSSRTGGGNSPLHF,TGCGCCAGCAGCTCCCGGACAGGGGGCGGTAATTCACCCCTCCACTTT
TRBV6-1,.,TRBJ2-3,TRBD1,CASTPGQGGADTQYF,TGTGCCAGCACTCCGGGACAGGGAGGCGCAGATACGCAGTATTTT
TRBV20-1,few,TRBJ1-1,TRBD1,CSARPGGTEAFF,TGCAGTGCTAGACCAGGGGGCACTGAAGCTTTCTTT
TRBV10-3,.,TRBJ1-1,.,CAIRQGYGTEAFF,TGTGCCATCAGACAGGGATATGGCACTGAAGCTTTCTTT
TRBV3-1,many,TRBJ1-5,.,CASSQDRQPQHF,TGTGCCAGCAGCCAAGATCGTCAGCCCCAGCATTTT
TRBV19,.,TRBJ2-1,TRBD2,CASSIYSSGSDEQFF,TGTGCCAGTAGTATATATTCTAGCGGGAGTGATGAGCAGTTCTTC
TRBV6-1,few,TRBJ2-3,.,CASSESSGAPDTQYF,TGTGCCAGCAGTGAATCTTCGGGAGCCCCAGATACGCAGTATTTT
TRBV20-1,few,TRBJ1-1,TRBD1,CSTRPGQGFWAEAFF,TGCAGTACAAGACCGGGACAGGGTTTTTGGGCTGAAGCTTTCTTT
TRBV2,.,TRBJ1-1,.,CASSDDSYTEAFF,TGTGCCAGCAGTGATGACAGCTACACTGAAGCTTTCTTT
TRBV11-1,few,TRBJ2-3,.,CASRRDTTDTQYF,TGTGCCAGCAGACGGGACACCACAGATACGCAGTATTTT
TRBV6-1,few,TRBJ1-1,.,CASSFRRYTEAFF,TGTGCCAGCAGCTTTCGACGGTACACTGAAGCTTTCTTT
TRBV29-1,.,TRBJ2-5,TRBD2,CSVVLAGQETQYF,TGCAGCGTTGTCTTAGCGGGCCAAGAGACCCAGTACTTC
TRBV7-2,few,TRBJ1-6,TRBD1,CASSFLIPTGDIGSPLHF,TGTGCCAGCAGCTTCCTAATACCGACAGGGGATATCGGTTCACCCCTCCACTTT
TRBV7-2,.,TRBJ2-7,.,CASSLAPTSYEQYF,TGTGCCAGCAGCTTAGCTCCAACCTCCTACGAGCAGTACTTC
TRBV11-2,.,TRBJ1-1,TRBD1,CASSFGQAHHTEAFF,TGTGCCAGCAGCTTTGGACAGGCGCATCACACTGAAGCTTTCTTT
TRBV6-1,.,TRBJ2-3,TRBD2,CASRTLAFTDTQYF,TGTGCCAGCAGGACACTAGCGTTTACAGATACGCAGTATTTT
TRBV5-1,.,TRBJ2-7,.,CASQSEGSYEQYF,TGCGCCAGCCAGAGCGAGGGCTCCTACGAGCAGTACTTC
TRBV4-1,once,TRBJ2-1,TRBD2,CASRQGVGTTGNEQFF,TGCGCCAGCAGACAAGGGGTCGGGACTACGGGTAATGAGCAGTTCTTC